The 11 T cell receptor beta chains presented below share a single source sample, sequenced in a study of blood T cells in healthy people across ages. Next came a second PCR, run for about 6 to 12 cycles, which used a sample-barcoded 5' primer along with a J-beta primer mix. TCRdb reprocessed the 5' RACE reads with MiXCR, giving one entry per CDR3 protein. The sample includes around 900,000 distinct CDR3 sequences, roughly 26% of them seen just once. Sequences were obtained from blood. These receptor sequences come from a woman aged 80 or older in good health.

This clonotype was seen only once. The chain links TRBV6-5 to TRBJ2-1, with 7 bases aligning to TRBD1. The germline V gene has CDR1 MNHEY and CDR2 SVGAGI. The CDR3 consists of 15 residues. V was clipped by 7 bases and J by 0 bases; unmatched bases: 6. CDR3 DNA: TGTGCCAGCAAAACGGGACAGTCCTCCTACAATGAGCAGTTCTTC. Residues: CASKTGQSSYNEQFF.

As regards this clonotype: A read error may account for a junction end that differs from germline. The rearrangement links TRBV12-5 to TRBJ2-3; D perhaps matches TRBD1 (6 bases). Germline CDR1 reads LGHNT; CDR2 reads FRNRAP. The CDR3 extends over 15 amino acids. Written as DNA, the CDR3 is TGTGCTAGTGGTCCAGGGGCACCCAGCACAGTTACGCAGTATTTT. Its translation: CASGPGAPSTVTQYF.

The chain carries TRBV7-6 and TRBJ1-2, with 9 nucleotides matching TRBD1. The CDR3 is 15 residues long. Germline-derived CDR1 and CDR2 are SGHVS and FNYEAQ. Trimming cost V 7 bases and J 6 bases; bases outside gene matches: 12. CDR3 in DNA: TGTGCCAGCACCCGATCCGGGACAGGGTTTGATGGCTACACCTTC. This encodes CASTRSGTGFDGYTF.

This clonotype was observed a few times. The CDR3, as DNA: TGTGCCACCAGTGATTTGGTCTTGAACACCGGGGAGCTGTTTTTT. Protein sequence: CATSDLVLNTGELFF. V usage is TRBV24-1 and J usage is TRBJ2-2; D is ambiguous. With 0 bases removed from V and 1 base from J, the gap between germline ends came to 5 bases. The CDR3 contains 15 residues. CDR1 is KGHDR, CDR2 SFDVKD, per germline.

The chain is built from TRBV27 and TRBJ2-5; the match to TRBD2 covers 9 bases. V shed 7 bases, J shed 5 bases, and the junction held 11 bases outside the gene matches. The CDR3 has 15 residues. Germline CDR1 reads MNHEY; CDR2 reads SMNVEV (reference sequence). This chain's CDR3 is CASTQGRGGEETQYF. Written as DNA, the CDR3 is TGTGCCAGCACCCAAGGGCGGGGGGGCGAGGAGACCCAGTACTTC.

There are many counts of this clonotype. The CDR3 DNA reads as TGTGCCAGCAGCTTAGTCGGTGGGGCCTACGAGCAGTACTTC. This gives the protein CASSLVGGAYEQYF. This chain uses TRBV7-2 with TRBJ2-7; no clear D gene. V was clipped by 1 base and J by 2 bases, with 9 bases between them. CDR3 length: 14 residues. CDR1 and CDR2 (germline): SGHTA, FQGNSA.

This clonotype was seen a handful of times. The genes are TRBV3-1 and TRBJ1-3, with 8 nucleotides matching TRBD1. The V and J ends lost 5 bases and 4 bases, in that order; junction bases with no gene match: 7. This CDR3 is built from 15 residues. CDR1 is LGHDT and CDR2 is YNNKEL in the germline V gene (reference sequence). This CDR3 reads CASSSGTGGGNTIYF. The CDR3 DNA reads TGTGCCAGCAGCTCCGGAACAGGGGGAGGAAACACCATATATTTT.

In its sample, this clonotype was seen many times. The CDR3: CASSLTGDRSYEQYF. In nucleotides, the CDR3 is TGTGCCAGCAGCTTAACGGGGGACCGATCCTACGAGCAGTACTTC. This chain connects TRBV7-8 to TRBJ2-7, with a tentative D call TRBD2 (6 bases). The CDR3 spans 15 residues. The germline V gene encodes CDR1 SGHVS and CDR2 FQNEAQ. The germline V and J ends were trimmed by 2 bases and 1 base, with 12 bases remaining between them.

This clonotype has only one observation. The chain joins TRBV6-5 to TRBJ1-4; 9 bases align to TRBD1. The CDR3 sequence is 13 residues long. Unmatched junction bases numbered 8, after V lost 10 bases and J lost 8 bases. The germline V gene encodes CDR1 MNHEY and CDR2 SVGAGI. CDR3 in amino acids: CANKGQGNEKLFF. CDR3 DNA sequence: TGTGCCAACAAGGGACAGGGAAACGAAAAACTGTTTTTT.

This clonotype has just a few counts. The genes are TRBV7-8 and TRBJ2-1; maybe TRBD2 (7 bases). V was pared by 6 bases and J by 8 bases, with 17 bases between. The germline V gene encodes CDR1 SGHVS and CDR2 FQNEAQ. The CDR3 has 14 residues. The CDR3 loop reads CASRPGTGGDEQFF. The CDR3 DNA is TGTGCCAGCAGACCTGGGACGGGGGGCGATGAGCAGTTCTTC.

This clonotype was found a few times. This chain connects TRBV7-2 to TRBJ1-2; 10 bases agree with TRBD1. V shed 7 bases and J 8 bases; nucleotides not matched to a gene: 10. Germline loops: CDR1 SGHTA, CDR2 FQGNSA. The CDR3 extends over 14 amino acids. CDR3 coding DNA: TGTGCCAGCAACGAGGGACAGGGGATTGGAGGCTACACCTTC. This gives the protein CASNEGQGIGGYTF.